The present T cell receptor beta chain was sequenced within a study of blood T cell repertoires in COVID-19. Study background: The cDNA or gDNA used as material had been derived from T cells, B-cell-depleted T cells, or PBMCs.

Clones were read by immunoSEQ multiplex PCR, and TCRdb kept only the in-frame ones, dropping some. The sample lists roughly 200,000 clones, over 70% occurring once. The length of the CDR3 is 12 residues. The germline V gene encodes CDR1 GTSNPN and CDR2 SVGIG (reference sequence). V gave up 4 bases and J gave up 8 bases, with 15 bases separating them. Sequencing was done on a sample of peripheral blood. This sequence originates from a man aged 35 to 55 with active or convalescent COVID-19. V is TRBV30 and J is TRBJ2-7; a weak D match, TRBD1 (5 bases). CDR3: CAWNRLGLKQYF. The CDR3, as DNA: TGTGCCTGGAACCGACTGGGGCTCAAGCAGTACTTC.